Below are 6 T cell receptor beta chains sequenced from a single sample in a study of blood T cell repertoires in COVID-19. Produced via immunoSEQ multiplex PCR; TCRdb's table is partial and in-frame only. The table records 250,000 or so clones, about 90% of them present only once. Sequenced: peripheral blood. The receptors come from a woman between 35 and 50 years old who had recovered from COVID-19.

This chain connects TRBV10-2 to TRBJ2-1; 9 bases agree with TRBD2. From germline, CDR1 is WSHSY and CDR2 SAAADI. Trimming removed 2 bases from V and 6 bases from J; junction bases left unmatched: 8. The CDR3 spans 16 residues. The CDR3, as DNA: TGCGCCAGCAGTGAGCCTAGCGGGGAATTCTTCAATGAGCAGTTCTTC. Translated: CASSEPSGEFFNEQFF.

CDR3 region: CAWVRWASGIHEQFF. In DNA form, the CDR3 reads TGTGCCTGGGTGAGGTGGGCTAGCGGTATCCATGAGCAGTTCTTC. J is TRBJ2-1 and V is TRBV30, with 7 bases that match TRBD2. CDR1 and CDR2 from the germline V gene are GTSNPN and SVGIG (reference sequence). The CDR3 is 15 amino acids. J gave up 8 bases and V 5 bases, and 15 bases lay outside the gene matches.

The CDR3 protein is CASSLSRDGATNEKLFF. The CDR3 DNA reads as TGTGCCAGCAGCTTATCGAGAGACGGAGCAACTAATGAAAAACTGTTTTTT. This sequence joins TRBV7-9 and TRBJ1-4, with D unclear. The ends were cut back, 2 bases at V and 0 bases at J, with 13 bases in the middle. Per the germline V gene, CDR1 is SEHNR and CDR2 is FQNEAQ (reference sequence). The CDR3 spans 17 residues.

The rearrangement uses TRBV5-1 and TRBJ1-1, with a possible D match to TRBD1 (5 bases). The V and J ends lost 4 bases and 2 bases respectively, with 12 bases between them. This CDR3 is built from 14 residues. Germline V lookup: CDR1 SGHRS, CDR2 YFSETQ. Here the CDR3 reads CASSTQTVNTEAFF. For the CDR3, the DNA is TGCGCCAGCAGCACACAGACAGTAAACACTGAAGCTTTCTTT.

This chain's CDR3 is CASSLAAGNSPLHF. CDR3 sequence (DNA): TGTGCCAGCAGCTTAGCAGCGGGAAATTCACCCCTCCACTTT. This chain joins TRBV7-6 and TRBJ1-6; no clear D gene. The CDR3 is 14 amino acids. Trimming stripped 0 bases from V and 7 bases from J, with 7 bases between. The germline V gene has CDR1 SGHVS and CDR2 FNYEAQ.

The CDR3: CASSQGTVNYGYTF. The CDR3 DNA reads TGTGCCAGCAGCCAGGGGACAGTCAACTATGGCTACACCTTC. The V and J genes are TRBV5-5 and TRBJ1-2, with 7 bases identical to TRBD1. Germline trimming cut 4 bases from V and 2 bases from J; bases unmatched to any gene: 5. Germline-derived CDR1 and CDR2 are SGHKS and YYEKEE (reference sequence). The CDR3 consists of 14 residues.